This TCR beta chain originates from a study of blood T cell repertoires in COVID-19. V lost 2 bases and J 1 base, leaving 8 bases between the germline ends. CDR3 length equals 15 residues. Germline lookup yields CDR1 SGHNT and CDR2 YENEEA. Generated by immunoSEQ multiplex PCR, the TCRdb table keeps only in-frame clones and is missing some. The sample comprises 100,000 or so clones, about 91% of which are singletons, and around 0.44% rests with the top ten. Sample: peripheral blood. The receptor comes from a man in his 60s with acute or convalescent COVID-19. The chain couples TRBV11-3 to TRBJ2-2; the D is unclear. The CDR3 here is CASSLYGENTGELFF. The CDR3 coding sequence is TGTGCCAGCAGCTTATACGGAGAGAACACCGGGGAGCTGTTTTTT.